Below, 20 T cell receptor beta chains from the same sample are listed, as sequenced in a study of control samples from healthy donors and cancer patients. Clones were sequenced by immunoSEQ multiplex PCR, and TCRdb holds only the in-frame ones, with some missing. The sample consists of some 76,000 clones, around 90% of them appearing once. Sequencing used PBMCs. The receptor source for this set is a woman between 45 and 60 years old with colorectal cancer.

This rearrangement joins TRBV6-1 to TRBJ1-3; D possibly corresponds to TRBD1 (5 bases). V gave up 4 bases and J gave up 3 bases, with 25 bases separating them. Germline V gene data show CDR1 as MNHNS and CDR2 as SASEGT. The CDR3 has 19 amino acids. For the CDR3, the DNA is TGTGCCAGCAGTGGTGACGTAACGAGACAGCTATCCTTTGGAAACACCATATATTTT. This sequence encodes CASSGDVTRQLSFGNTIYF.

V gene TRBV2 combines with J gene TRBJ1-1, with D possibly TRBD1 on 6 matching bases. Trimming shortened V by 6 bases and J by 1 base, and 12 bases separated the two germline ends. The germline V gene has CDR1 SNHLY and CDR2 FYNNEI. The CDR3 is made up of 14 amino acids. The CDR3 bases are TGTGCCAGCAGACTACAGGGAGGGAACACTGAAGCTTTCTTT. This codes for CASRLQGGNTEAFF.

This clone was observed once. DNA of the CDR3: TGTGCCAGCAGTTTTGCCCACGGGGGTCGTGGCTACACCTTC. It translates to CASSFAHGGRGYTF. This chain links TRBV28 with TRBJ1-2; a weak D match, TRBD1 (5 bases). Germline lookup yields CDR1 MDHEN and CDR2 SYDVKM. Deletions cut 3 bases from V and 7 bases from J, with 15 bases between. The CDR3 is 14 residues long.

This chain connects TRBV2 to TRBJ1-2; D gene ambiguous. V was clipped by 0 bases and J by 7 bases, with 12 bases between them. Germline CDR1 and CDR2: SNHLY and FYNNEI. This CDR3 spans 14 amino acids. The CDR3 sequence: CASSEALIGAGYTF. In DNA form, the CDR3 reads TGTGCCAGCAGTGAAGCGCTGATTGGAGCTGGCTACACCTTC.

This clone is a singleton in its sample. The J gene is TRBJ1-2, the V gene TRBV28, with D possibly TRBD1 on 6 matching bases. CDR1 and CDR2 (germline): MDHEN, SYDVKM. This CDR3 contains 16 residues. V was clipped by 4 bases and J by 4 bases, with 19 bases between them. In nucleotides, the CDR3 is TGTGCCAGCAGTTATGGACAGTGGGGTGGGACCTATGGCTACACCTTC. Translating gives CASSYGQWGGTYGYTF.

CDR3 loop: CASSQGVAQYF. The CDR3 DNA reads TGTGCCAGCAGTCAAGGGGTTGCCCAGTACTTC. The chain joins TRBV12-3 or TRBV12-4 to TRBJ2-5; perhaps TRBD1 as D (5 bases). The ends were cut back, 5 bases at V and 9 bases at J, with 10 bases in the middle. The CDR3 is 11 amino acids.

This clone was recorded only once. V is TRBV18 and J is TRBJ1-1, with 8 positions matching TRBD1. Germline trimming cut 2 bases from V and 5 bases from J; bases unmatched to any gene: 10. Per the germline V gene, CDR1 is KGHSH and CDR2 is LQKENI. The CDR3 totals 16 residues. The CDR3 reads CASSPNYGQGKTEAFF. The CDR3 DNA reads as TGTGCCAGCTCACCAAACTATGGACAGGGAAAGACTGAAGCTTTCTTT.

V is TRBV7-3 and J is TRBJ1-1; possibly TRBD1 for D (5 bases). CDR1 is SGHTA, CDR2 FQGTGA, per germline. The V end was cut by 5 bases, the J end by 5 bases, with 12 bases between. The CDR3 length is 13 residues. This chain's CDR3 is CASSRRGETEAFF. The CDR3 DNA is TGTGCCAGCAGCCGACGGGGGGAGACTGAAGCTTTCTTT.

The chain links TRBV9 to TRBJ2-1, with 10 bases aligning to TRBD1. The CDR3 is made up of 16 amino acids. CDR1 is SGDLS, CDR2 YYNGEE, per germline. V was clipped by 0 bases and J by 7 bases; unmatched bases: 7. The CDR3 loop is CASSVGQGARGNEQFF. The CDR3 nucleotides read TGTGCCAGCAGCGTAGGACAGGGGGCGCGTGGGAATGAGCAGTTCTTC.

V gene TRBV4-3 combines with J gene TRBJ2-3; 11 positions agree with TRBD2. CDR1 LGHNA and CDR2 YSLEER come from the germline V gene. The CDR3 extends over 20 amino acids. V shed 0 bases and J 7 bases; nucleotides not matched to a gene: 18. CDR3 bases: TGCGCCAGCAGCCAAGATCTCCCCCCTACCCTAGCGGGGGGATTACATACGCAGTATTTT. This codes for CASSQDLPPTLAGGLHTQYF.

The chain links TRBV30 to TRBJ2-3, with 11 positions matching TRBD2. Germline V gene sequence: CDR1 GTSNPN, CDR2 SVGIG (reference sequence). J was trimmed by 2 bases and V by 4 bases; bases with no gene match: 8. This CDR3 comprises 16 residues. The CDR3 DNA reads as TGTGCCTGGATTAGAGGTAGCGGGGGGGCCACAGATACGCAGTATTTT. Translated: CAWIRGSGGATDTQYF.

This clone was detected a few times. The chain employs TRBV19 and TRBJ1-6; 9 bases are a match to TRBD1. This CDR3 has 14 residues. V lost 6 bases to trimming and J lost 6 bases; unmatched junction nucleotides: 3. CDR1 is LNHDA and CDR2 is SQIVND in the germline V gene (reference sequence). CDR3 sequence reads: CASSDRGSNSPLHF. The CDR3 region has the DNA TGTGCCAGTAGCGACAGGGGGAGTAATTCACCCCTCCACTTT.

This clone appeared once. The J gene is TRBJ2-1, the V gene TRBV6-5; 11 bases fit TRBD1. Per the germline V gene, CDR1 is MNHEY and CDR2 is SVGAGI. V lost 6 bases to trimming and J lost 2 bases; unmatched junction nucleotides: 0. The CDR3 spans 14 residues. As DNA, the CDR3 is TGTGCCAGCAGGGGACAGGGGGCCTACAATGAGCAGTTCTTC. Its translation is CASRGQGAYNEQFF.

CDR3 region: CASSETDTDTQYF. CDR3 sequence (DNA): TGTGCCAGCAGTGAGACAGACACAGATACGCAGTATTTT. The rearrangement joins TRBV6-4 to TRBJ2-3; D is perhaps TRBD1 (5 bases). The V gene lost 3 bases and the J gene lost 2 bases, with 6 bases spanning the gap. The V gene's germline CDR1 is MRHNA and CDR2 SNTAGT. CDR3 length equals 13 residues.

CDR3 region: CATSEGARVPYNEQFF. The CDR3 DNA reads TGTGCCACCAGTGAGGGAGCCAGGGTACCCTACAATGAGCAGTTCTTC. The chain links TRBV24-1 to TRBJ2-1; D is perhaps TRBD1 or TRBD2 (5 bases each). Germline V gives CDR1 KGHDR, CDR2 SFDVKD. The length of the CDR3 is 16 residues. The V end was cut by 4 bases, the J end by 2 bases, with 14 bases between.

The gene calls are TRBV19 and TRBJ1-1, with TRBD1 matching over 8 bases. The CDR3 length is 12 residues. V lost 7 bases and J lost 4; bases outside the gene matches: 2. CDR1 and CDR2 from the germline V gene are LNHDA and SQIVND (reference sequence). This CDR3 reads CASNQGATEAFF. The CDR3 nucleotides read TGTGCCAGTAACCAGGGGGCCACTGAAGCTTTCTTT.

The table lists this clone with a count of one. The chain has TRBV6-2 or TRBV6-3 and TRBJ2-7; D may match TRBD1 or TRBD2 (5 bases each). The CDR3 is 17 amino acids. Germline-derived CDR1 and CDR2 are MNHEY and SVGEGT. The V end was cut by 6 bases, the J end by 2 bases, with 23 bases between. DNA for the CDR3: TGTGCCAGCAGCACCGGGACGCCATATCCCCGGACCTACGAGCAGTACGTC. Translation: CASSTGTPYPRTYEQYV.

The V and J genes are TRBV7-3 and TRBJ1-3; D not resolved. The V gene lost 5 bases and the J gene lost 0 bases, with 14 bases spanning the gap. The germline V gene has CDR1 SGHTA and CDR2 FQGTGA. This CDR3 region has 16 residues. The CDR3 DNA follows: TGTGCCAGCAGCAAAGGACCGATAAGCTCTGGAAACACCATATATTTT. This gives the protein CASSKGPISSGNTIYF.

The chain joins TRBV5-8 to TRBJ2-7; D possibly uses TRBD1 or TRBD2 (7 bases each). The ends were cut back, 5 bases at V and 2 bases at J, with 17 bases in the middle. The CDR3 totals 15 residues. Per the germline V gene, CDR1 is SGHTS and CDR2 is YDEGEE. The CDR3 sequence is CASRRQGAGAYEQYV. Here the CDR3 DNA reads TGTGCCAGCAGGCGACAGGGCGCGGGGGCCTACGAGCAGTACGTC.

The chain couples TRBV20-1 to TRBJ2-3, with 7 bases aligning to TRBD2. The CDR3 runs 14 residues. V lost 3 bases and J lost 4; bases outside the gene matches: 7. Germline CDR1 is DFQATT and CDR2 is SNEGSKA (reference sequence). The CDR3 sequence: CSASILARPDTQYF. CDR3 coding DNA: TGCAGTGCTAGTATACTAGCGAGACCAGATACGCAGTATTTT.